This T cell receptor (beta chain) was recovered during a study of shared clonotypes between healthy human individuals. CD45RO-negative, CCR7-positively selected cells formed the naive CD8 fraction, excluding terminally differentiated effector memory CD45RA+ cells. On this clone itself: What it binds is not known.

Germline CDR1 and CDR2: MNHNS and SASEGT. Trimming removed 2 bases from V and 3 bases from J, with 16 bases in between. This CDR3 is 16 amino acids long. The method was immunoSEQ multiplex PCR; TCRdb's version includes in-frame clones alone and lacks a portion of them. The sample has roughly 2,000,000 clones; just under 95% are singletons. General study results and limits: Although depth was large, rarefaction showed that sequencing of the sorted subsets was incomplete.

The source is a man aged 18 to 30 in good health. This rearrangement joins TRBV6-1 to TRBJ1-2; D is unresolved. What was sequenced was naive CD8+ T cells sorted from blood. The CDR3 reads CASSELVIRDYYGYTF. CDR3 nucleotides: TGTGCCAGCAGTGAACTGGTGATCCGAGATTACTATGGCTACACCTTC.